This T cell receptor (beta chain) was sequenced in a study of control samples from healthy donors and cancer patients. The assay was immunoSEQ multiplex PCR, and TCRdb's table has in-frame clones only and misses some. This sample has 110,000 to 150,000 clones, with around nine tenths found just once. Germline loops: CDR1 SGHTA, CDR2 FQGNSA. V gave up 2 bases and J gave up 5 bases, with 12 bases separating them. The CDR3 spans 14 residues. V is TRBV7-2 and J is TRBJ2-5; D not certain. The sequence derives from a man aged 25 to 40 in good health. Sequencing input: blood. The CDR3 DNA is TGTGCCAGCAGCTTATACGGGTCGCTGGAGACCCAGTACTTC. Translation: CASSLYGSLETQYF.